Listed here is a single T cell receptor beta chain. This clonotype appeared many times. Its antigen has not been determined. Qualities for individual bases were not recorded, and no much larger clone is one base off. Sequenced using an Illumina HiSeq 2500. Quantitative 5'-RACE with molecular barcodes was used to prepare TCR beta libraries. As for how the authors treated the data: A new computational method, built on a probabilistic model of VDJ rearrangement, was used to identify disease-linked TCR variants. TCRdb reworked the public reads: Q25 trimming with fastp, MiXCR clone assembly, productive beta chains retained. Here each entry gathers all rows of one CDR3 protein and keeps the most common genes and DNA. The V and J calls reflect TCRdb's pipeline rather than the authors' work. The sample table holds a few hundred thousand distinct CDR3 sequences, of which about 11% were seen once. The ten top clones hold 21% of the sample.

The entry originates in a study of CD8 T cells in ankylosing spondylitis (TCRdb year 2017). Background for the entire study: The study profiled T cell receptor beta repertoires in healthy donors and ankylosing spondylitis patients to find disease-linked TCR variants. The full study cohort comprised 25 ankylosing spondylitis patients and about 110 healthy donors. Samples of peripheral blood were taken, and for ankylosing spondylitis patients, synovial fluid was collected as well. The research as a whole found: A TCR beta motif of about 8 highly homologous amino acid variants appeared characteristic of blood from ankylosing spondylitis patients. The disease-linked clones had a CD8+ phenotype and were found at relatively low frequencies in peripheral blood. The disease-linked clones were reported as significantly enriched in matched synovial fluid samples from ankylosing spondylitis patients. Some TCR beta motif variants had previously been reported in synovial fluid and blood of reactive arthritis patients, which suggested common disease-initiation mechanisms.

At the junction V is shortened by 2 bases and J by 1 base, with 9 bases in between. Reading the germline V gene gives CDR1 SGHRS and CDR2 YFSETQ. Inclusive of the bounding cysteine and phenylalanine, the CDR3 is 14 residues long. Only the CDR3 DNA stays, 42 bases, in frame from base 1. This sequence originates from a male donor with ankylosing spondylitis or in good health (not recorded which). Rearrangement joined TRBV5-1 to TRBJ2-5; perhaps TRBD1 is the D gene, with 6 bases matching. The sequencing input was blood, either unsorted or a sorted T cell fraction (not recorded which). The CDR3 protein is CASSLQGSQETQYF. The DNA sequence is given as TGCGCCAGCAGCTTACAGGGAAGCCAAGAGACCCAGTACTTC.